The clone carrying this TCR beta chain is labeled medium-sized (0.01 to 0.1%). Antigen unknown. Adaptor-ligated barcode primers were used to amplify TRBV12-4/TRBJ1-2 clonotypes. TCRdb fed the multiplex PCR reads into MiXCR, producing one record per CDR3 protein. The table lists fewer than 450 distinct CDR3 sequences, roughly 20% of them singletons. Points from the study as a whole: Tumor-infiltrating Treg TCR alpha and beta sequences overlapped most with tumor naive CD4+ T cells, then blood naive.

Purified naive CD4+ T cells were depleted of CD25+ Tregs. This CDR3 comprises 15 residues. V lost 2 bases and J lost 0, with 10 bases in between. The clonotype originates from a female donor with breast cancer. The V and J genes are TRBV12-3 or TRBV12-4 and TRBJ1-2, with D perhaps TRBD1 (5 bases). The sample taken for sequencing was naive CD4+ T cells sorted from blood. Subset: naive CD4+ T cells, CD4+CD45RA+CD25-. This CDR3 reads CASSLQGGTNYGYTF. In nucleotides, the CDR3 is TGTGCCAGCAGTTTACAGGGCGGCACTAACTATGGCTACACCTTC.